The source of this T cell receptor beta chain is a study of long-term antiretroviral therapy in people with HIV (dated by TCRdb to 2021 to 2024). Concerning the study at large: The earliest samples were collected roughly a decade before the 2015 WHO recommendation for immediate ART, at a time when ART was usually postponed until CD4 counts fell. Whether ART initiation and durable HIV suppression were associated with changes in peripheral blood TRB repertoire composition and diversity was tested in a retrospective serial study. A total of 150 to 200 cryopreserved PBMC samples came from 25 to 35 adults with confirmed HIV infection and were collected serially over a mean of approximately 6 years (range 1-12). Of the roughly 32 participants with HIV, about a dozen were female. No cross-contamination during QIAcube processing turned up in test extractions that ran a monoclonal T-cell line alongside approximately 35 polyclonal samples. Overall study results and their limits: Owing to limited PBMC availability, only the TCR beta chain was sequenced, without alpha chain pairing. ART initiation was associated with a significant increase in TRB diversity, but diversity stayed significantly below transplant donor controls even after long-term ART. Unsorted PBMC were profiled instead of sorted CD4+ and CD8+ T cells because pre-ART samples had limited cell numbers. Inferences about post-ART repertoire changes were limited because no data were available on ART adherence, viral resistance or therapy changes. Narrower CDR3 length ranges were observed in HIV repertoires than in controls, and an antigen-experienced repertoire with only a slight naive shift after ART was suggested by the network structure. The samples span the years 2004 to 2017, and the ART regimens used may be less effective than current regimens. Expanded TRB clones identified before ART initiation dominated the repertoire at all time points, although this dominance fluctuated and declined in many PLHIV after ART.

To be included, a participant needed at least one PBMC sample from before ART initiation plus at least two post-ART samples. Treatment was received in the United States of America by all participants with HIV. Before DNA extraction, cryopreserved samples of about 0.95-10 million PBMC were thawed and then washed. At the time of the earliest PBMC sample for each participant with HIV, ages ranged from about 23 to 60 years. PBMC samples were contributed by each participant from 1-4 timepoints before ART initiation and 2-8 timepoints after ART initiation, with a median of 7 samples. For every participant, serial HIV viral load, CD4+ T-cell count, ART history and demographic data were obtained. Genomic DNA was extracted from unsorted PBMC with a Qiagen kit on a QIAcube, with processing performed in batches of 12 samples. CDR1 SQVTM and CDR2 ANQGSEA were looked up in the germline V gene. The CDR3 goes from the cysteine to the phenylalanine over 12 residues. CDR3 DNA only is kept here, 36 bases in frame from base 1. V sheds 7 bases and J sheds 1 base, leaving 7 bases between their ends.

As to this clone: Its antigen has not been determined. Base qualities are not provided; no much larger clone lies one nucleotide away.

The immunoSEQ hsTCRB v3.0 assay was used at survey level resolution for TRB variable region sequencing. TRB sequencing targeted a depth of about 40,000-50,000 T-cell genomes per sample. An Illumina MiSeq with a v3 150-cycle kit was used to sequence the pooled TRB libraries. The paper's data handling went like this. Repertoire analysis was performed in R inside a reproducible Nextflow workflow that covered QC, data transformation and analysis. LymphoSeq2, an R package for AIRR-Seq data exploration, was used to implement custom analyses. A few samples yielding fewer than 5000 total TRB sequences were excluded, leaving 188 analyzed HIV repertoires. Of the roughly 180 retained HIV repertoires, about 60 were collected before and around 130 after ART initiation. Repertoires were downsampled to 5000 TRB nucleotide sequences, and summary statistics were averaged over 100 downsampling iterations. The analysis kept only TRB sequences whose CDR3 regions were at least seven amino acids long. Diversity was measured with a Shannon entropy-derived clonality score and the Gini coefficient. In repertoire networks, the top 5000 CDR3 amino acid sequences were linked whenever an edit distance of one separated two sequences. For TRB CDR3 amino acid sequences, GLIPH2 was used to predict antigen specificity groups and MHC restriction. CDR3 amino acid sequences were matched against VDJdb and McPAS-TCR to flag known CMV, EBV, HIV or tissue antigen associations. Pre-ART, post-ART and control groups were compared with Wilcoxon signed-rank tests and Holm-Bonferroni correction. TCRdb's version of the immuneACCESS table is confined to in-frame rearrangements and falls short of the full clone set. An unresolved V gene accounts for under half of the shortfall where checked; the remainder is of unknown origin. The V and J calls and clone size were taken over from that table, and D and trimming were inferred from the DNA. For this sample there are under 2,000 clones; around 88% appear just once. 3% to 4% of the sample is held by the ten biggest clonotypes.

This sequence uses TRBV29-1 and TRBJ2-2; the D gene is perhaps TRBD1, on 6 matching bases. This sequence was found in a woman between 45 and 65 years old with HIV. This sample comprised unsorted PBMCs, obtained 0.7 years after starting antiretroviral therapy. The CDR3 loop reads CSGTVNTGELFF. The nucleotides are TGCAGCGGGACAGTGAACACCGGGGAGCTGTTTTTT.